The T cell receptor beta chain under discussion was sequenced for a study of T cell responses to AZD1222 COVID-19 vaccine. Whole-study results and caveats: The repertoires were collected only after the peak T cell response. White British people made up most donors, females outnumbered males, and clonal diversity was possibly underestimated. Just a handful of AZD1222 recipients were seropositive at baseline.

The repertoire was sequenced with immunoSEQ multiplex PCR; TCRdb's copy has only in-frame clones and lacks some. The table records 180,000 or so clones, about 90% of them present only once. A word on this clone: Its antigen is currently unknown.

The CDR3 runs 15 residues. Looked up from germline, CDR1 is MDHEN and CDR2 is SYDVKM. With V trimmed by 3 bases and J by 8 bases, 8 bases remained unmatched. It was second doses at about 4 or about 12 weeks that were pooled. The chain has TRBV28 and TRBJ1-2; the match to TRBD1 covers 11 bases. Sample: peripheral blood, taken 28 days after the second AZD1222 dose. The sequence was collected from an adult who received the AZD1222 COVID-19 vaccine. The CDR3 here is CASSFPSGQGAGYTF. The CDR3 nucleotides read TGTGCCAGCAGTTTCCCCTCCGGACAGGGGGCGGGCTACACCTTC.